This T cell receptor beta chain was captured by sequencing in a study of blood T cell repertoires in COVID-19. Study background: T cells, B-cell-depleted T cells, or PBMCs provided the cDNA or gDNA that served as material.

The CDR3 sequence is 15 residues long. The V gene end was trimmed by 2 bases and the J gene end by 6 bases; junction bases not matched to a gene: 9. CDR1 is SGHRS, CDR2 YFSETQ, per germline. Authors' methods: Amplification with reference gene primers provided the estimates of nucleated cell counts. Some clones are missing from TCRdb's copy, which holds only in-frame ones; the method was immunoSEQ multiplex PCR. V and J calls and clone size are as listed in that table; D and trimming were resolved from the DNA. The sample shows under 80,000 clones, 70% to 90% of them seen only once. This chain joins TRBV5-1 and TRBJ2-7; 9 bases are a match to TRBD1. This TCR was recovered from a man aged 80 or over in a cohort sampled during active COVID-19. Sequencing was carried out using peripheral blood. The CDR3 here is CASSFWTGVRSEQYF. The CDR3 region has the DNA TGCGCCAGCAGCTTTTGGACAGGGGTGAGATCCGAGCAGTACTTC.